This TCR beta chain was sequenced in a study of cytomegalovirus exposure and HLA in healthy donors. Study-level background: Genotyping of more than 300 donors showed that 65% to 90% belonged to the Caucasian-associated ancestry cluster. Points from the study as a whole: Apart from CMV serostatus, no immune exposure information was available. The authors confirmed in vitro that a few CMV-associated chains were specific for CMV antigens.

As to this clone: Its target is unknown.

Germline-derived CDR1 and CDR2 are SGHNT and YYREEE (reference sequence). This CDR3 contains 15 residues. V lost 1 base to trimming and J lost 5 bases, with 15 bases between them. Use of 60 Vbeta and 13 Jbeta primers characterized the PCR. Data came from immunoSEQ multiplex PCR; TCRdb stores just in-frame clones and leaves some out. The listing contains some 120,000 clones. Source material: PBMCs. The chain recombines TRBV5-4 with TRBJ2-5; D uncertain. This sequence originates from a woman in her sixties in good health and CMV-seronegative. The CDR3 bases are TGTGCCAGCAGCTTGCCGAAGGATAGCTCCGAGACCCAGTACTTC. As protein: CASSLPKDSSETQYF.